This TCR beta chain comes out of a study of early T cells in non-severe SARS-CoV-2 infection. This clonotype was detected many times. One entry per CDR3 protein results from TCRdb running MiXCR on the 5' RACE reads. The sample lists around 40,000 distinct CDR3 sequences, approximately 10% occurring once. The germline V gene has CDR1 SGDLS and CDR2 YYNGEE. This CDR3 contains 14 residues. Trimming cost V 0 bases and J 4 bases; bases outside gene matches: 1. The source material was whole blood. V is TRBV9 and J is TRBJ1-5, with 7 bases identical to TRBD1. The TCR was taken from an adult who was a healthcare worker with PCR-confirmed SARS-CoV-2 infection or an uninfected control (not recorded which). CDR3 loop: CASSVEGQNQPQHF. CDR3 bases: TGTGCCAGCAGCGTAGAGGGACAGAATCAGCCCCAGCATTTT.